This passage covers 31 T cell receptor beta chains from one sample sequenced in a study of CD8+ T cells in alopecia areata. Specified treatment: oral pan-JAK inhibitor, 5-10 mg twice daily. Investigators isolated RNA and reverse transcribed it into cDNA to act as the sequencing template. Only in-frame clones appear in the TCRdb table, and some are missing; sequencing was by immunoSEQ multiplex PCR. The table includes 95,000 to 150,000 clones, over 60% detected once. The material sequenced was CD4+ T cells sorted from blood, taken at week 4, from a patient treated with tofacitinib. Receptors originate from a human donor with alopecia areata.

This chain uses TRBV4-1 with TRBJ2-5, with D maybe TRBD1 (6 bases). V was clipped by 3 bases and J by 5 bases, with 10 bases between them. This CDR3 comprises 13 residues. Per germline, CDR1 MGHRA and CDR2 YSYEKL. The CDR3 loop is CASSQGAWETQYF. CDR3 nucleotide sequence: TGCGCCAGCAGCCAGGGGGCCTGGGAGACCCAGTACTTC.

The CDR3 spells CASSYSIGNYEQYF. The CDR3 bases are TGTGCCAGCAGTTACTCGATCGGGAACTACGAGCAGTACTTC. The V and J genes are TRBV6-6 and TRBJ2-7; possibly TRBD2 for D (5 bases). V was cut by 0 bases and J by 3 bases, with 9 bases left in between. Germline V gene sequence: CDR1 MNHNY, CDR2 SVGAGI (reference sequence). The CDR3 consists of 14 residues.

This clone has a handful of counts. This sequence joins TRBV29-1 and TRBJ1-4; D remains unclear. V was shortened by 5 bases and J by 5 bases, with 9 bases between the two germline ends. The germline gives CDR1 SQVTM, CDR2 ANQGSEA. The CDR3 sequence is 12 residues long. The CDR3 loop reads CSVWGMNEKLFF. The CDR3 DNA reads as TGCAGCGTTTGGGGAATGAATGAAAAACTGTTTTTT.

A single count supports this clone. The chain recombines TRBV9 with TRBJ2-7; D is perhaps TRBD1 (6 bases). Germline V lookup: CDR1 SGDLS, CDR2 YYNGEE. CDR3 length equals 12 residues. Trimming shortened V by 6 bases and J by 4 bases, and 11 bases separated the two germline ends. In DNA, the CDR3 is TGTGCCAGCACCCCGGACAGATACGAGCAGTACTTC. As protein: CASTPDRYEQYF.

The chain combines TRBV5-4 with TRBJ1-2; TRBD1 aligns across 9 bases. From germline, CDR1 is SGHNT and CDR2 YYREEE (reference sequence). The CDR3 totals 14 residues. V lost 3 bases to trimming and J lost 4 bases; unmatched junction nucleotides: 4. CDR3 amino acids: CASSWGQGIYGYTF. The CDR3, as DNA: TGTGCCAGCAGCTGGGGACAGGGAATCTATGGCTACACCTTC.

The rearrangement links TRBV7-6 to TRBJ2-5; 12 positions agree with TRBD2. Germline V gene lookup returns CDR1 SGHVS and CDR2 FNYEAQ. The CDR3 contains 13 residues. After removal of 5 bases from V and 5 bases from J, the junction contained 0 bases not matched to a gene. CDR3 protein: CASSTSGRETQYF. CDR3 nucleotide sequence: TGTGCCAGCAGCACTAGCGGGAGGGAGACCCAGTACTTC.

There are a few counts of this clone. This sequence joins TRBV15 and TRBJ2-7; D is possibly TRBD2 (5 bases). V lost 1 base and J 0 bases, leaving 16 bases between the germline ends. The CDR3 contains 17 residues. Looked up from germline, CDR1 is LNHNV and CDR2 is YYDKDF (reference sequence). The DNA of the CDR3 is TGTGCCACCAGCAGAGCTCCCCAGATGAGCGGCTCCTACGAGCAGTACTTC. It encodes CATSRAPQMSGSYEQYF. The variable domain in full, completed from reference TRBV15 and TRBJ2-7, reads DAMVIQNPRYQVTQFGKPVTLSCSQTLNHNVMYWYQQKSSQAPKLLFHYYDKDFNNEADTPDNFQSRRPNTSFCFLDIRSPGLGDTAMYLCATSRAPQMSGSYEQYFGPGTRLTVT.

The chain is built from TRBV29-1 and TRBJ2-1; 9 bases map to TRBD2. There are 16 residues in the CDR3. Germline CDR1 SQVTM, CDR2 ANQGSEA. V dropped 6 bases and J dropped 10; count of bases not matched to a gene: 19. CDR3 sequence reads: CSVITQFSGRQREQFF. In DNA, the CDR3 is TGCAGCGTAATTACCCAGTTCAGCGGGAGGCAACGGGAGCAGTTCTTC.

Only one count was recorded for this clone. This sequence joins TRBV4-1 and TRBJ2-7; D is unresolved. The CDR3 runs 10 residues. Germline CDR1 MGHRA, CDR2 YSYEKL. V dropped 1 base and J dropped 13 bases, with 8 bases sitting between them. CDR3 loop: CASSQVRGYF. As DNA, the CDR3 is TGCGCCAGCAGCCAAGTGCGAGGATACTTC.

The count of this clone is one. The CDR3 coding sequence is TGTGCCTCGGGACCACTGACAGAGACCCAGTACTTC. It translates to CASGPLTETQYF. The chain recombines TRBV30 with TRBJ2-5; D tentatively fits TRBD1 or TRBD2 (5 bases each). The CDR3 sequence is 12 residues long. Trimming stripped 7 bases from V and 4 bases from J, with 13 bases between. Germline CDR1 is GTSNPN and CDR2 is SVGIG (reference sequence).

CDR3 in amino acids: CASSEVVHNEQFF. CDR3 nucleotides: TGTGCCAGCAGTGAGGTCGTCCACAATGAGCAGTTCTTC. The chain couples TRBV2 to TRBJ2-1; D is unclear. Germline assignment: CDR1 SNHLY and CDR2 FYNNEI. Trimming pared 3 bases from V and 5 bases from J, leaving 8 bases between. CDR3 length: 13 amino acids.

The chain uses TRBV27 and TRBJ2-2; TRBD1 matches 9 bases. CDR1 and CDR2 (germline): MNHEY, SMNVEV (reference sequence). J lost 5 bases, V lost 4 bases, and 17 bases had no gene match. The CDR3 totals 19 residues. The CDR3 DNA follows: TGTGCCAGCAGTTCCCAGATGGGGACAGGGCCAAGGGAAACCGGGGAGCTGTTTTTT. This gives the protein CASSSQMGTGPRETGELFF.

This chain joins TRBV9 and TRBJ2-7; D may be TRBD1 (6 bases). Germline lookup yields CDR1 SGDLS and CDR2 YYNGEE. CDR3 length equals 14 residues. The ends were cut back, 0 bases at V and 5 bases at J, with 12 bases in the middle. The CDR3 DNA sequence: TGTGCCAGCAGCGTAGACCACAGGGTGAACGAGCAGTACTTC. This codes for CASSVDHRVNEQYF. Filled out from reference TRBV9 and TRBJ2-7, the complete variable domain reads DSGVTQTPKHLITATGQRVTLRCSPRSGDLSVYWYQQSLDQGLQFLIQYYNGEERAKGNILERFSAQQFPDLHSELNLSSLELGDSALYFCASSVDHRVNEQYFGPGTRLTVT.

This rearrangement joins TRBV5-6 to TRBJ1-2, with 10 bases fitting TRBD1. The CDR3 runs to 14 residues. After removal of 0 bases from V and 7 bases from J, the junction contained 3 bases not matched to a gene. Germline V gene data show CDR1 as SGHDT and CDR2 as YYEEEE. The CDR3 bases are TGTGCCAGCAGCTTGGCAAGGACAGGGGGTGGCTACACCTTC. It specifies CASSLARTGGGYTF.

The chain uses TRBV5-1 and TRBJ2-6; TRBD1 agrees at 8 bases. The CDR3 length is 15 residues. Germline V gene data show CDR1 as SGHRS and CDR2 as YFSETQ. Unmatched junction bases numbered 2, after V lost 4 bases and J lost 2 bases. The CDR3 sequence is CASSAQGAGANVLTF. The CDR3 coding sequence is TGCGCCAGCAGCGCACAGGGGGCTGGGGCCAACGTCCTGACTTTC.

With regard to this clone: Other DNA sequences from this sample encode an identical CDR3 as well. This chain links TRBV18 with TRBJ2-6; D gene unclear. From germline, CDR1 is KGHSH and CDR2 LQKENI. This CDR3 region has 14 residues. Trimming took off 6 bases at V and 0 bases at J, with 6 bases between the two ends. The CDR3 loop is CASSPSSGANVLTF. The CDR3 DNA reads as TGTGCCAGCTCGCCCTCCTCTGGGGCCAACGTCCTGACTTTC.

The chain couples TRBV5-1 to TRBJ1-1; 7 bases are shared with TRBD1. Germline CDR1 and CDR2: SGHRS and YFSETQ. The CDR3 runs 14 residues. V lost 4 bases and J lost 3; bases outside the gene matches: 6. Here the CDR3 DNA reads TGCGCCAGCAGCGCCAGGGGGGAATACACTGAAGCTTTCTTT. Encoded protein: CASSARGEYTEAFF.

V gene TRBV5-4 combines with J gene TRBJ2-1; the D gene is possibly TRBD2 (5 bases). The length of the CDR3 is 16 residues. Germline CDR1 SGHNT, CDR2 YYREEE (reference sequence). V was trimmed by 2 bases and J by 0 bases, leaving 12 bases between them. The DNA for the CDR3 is TGTGCCAGCAGCTTATCTAGCTTCAGCTCCTACAATGAGCAGTTCTTC. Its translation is CASSLSSFSSYNEQFF. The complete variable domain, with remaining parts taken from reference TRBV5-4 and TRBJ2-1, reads ETGVTQSPTHLIKTRGQQVTLRCSSQSGHNTVSWYQQALGQGPQFIFQYYREEENGRGNFPPRFSGLQFPNYSSELNVNALELDDSALYLCASSLSSFSSYNEQFFGPGTRLTVL.

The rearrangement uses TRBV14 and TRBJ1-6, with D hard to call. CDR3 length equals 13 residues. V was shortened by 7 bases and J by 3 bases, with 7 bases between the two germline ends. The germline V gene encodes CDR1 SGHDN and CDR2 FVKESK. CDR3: CASTQNYNSPLHF. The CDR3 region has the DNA TGTGCCAGCACACAGAACTATAATTCACCCCTCCACTTT.

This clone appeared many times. The CDR3 spells CASSLFGSGANVLTF. The CDR3 nucleotides read TGTGCCAGCAGTTTATTTGGCTCTGGGGCCAACGTCCTGACTTTC. V gene TRBV27 combines with J gene TRBJ2-6, with D unresolved. Germline V gene data show CDR1 as MNHEY and CDR2 as SMNVEV (reference sequence). This CDR3 is 15 amino acids long. V lost 1 base to trimming and J lost 0 bases, with 4 bases between them.

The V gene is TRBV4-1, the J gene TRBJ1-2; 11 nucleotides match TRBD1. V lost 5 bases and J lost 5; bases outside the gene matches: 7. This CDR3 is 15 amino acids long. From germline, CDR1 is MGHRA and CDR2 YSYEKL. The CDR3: CASSTQGQGAYGYTF. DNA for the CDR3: TGCGCCAGCAGCACCCAAGGACAGGGGGCTTATGGCTACACCTTC.

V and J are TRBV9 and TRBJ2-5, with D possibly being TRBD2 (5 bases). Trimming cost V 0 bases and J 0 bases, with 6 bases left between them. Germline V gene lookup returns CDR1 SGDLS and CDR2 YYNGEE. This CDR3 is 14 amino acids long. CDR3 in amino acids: CASSVDGDQETQYF. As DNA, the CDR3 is TGTGCCAGCAGCGTAGACGGGGACCAAGAGACCCAGTACTTC.

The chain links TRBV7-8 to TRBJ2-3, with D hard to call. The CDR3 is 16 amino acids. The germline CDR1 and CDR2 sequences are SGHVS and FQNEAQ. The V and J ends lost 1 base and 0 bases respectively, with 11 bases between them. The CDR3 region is CASSLVPLTSTDTQYF. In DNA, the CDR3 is TGTGCCAGCAGCTTAGTGCCGCTCACTAGCACAGATACGCAGTATTTT.

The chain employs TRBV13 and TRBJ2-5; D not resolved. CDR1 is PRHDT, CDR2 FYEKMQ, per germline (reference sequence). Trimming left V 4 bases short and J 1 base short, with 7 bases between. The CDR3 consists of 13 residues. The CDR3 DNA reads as TGTGCCAGCAGCTCAAAGCGCCAAGAGACCCAGTACTTC. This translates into CASSSKRQETQYF.

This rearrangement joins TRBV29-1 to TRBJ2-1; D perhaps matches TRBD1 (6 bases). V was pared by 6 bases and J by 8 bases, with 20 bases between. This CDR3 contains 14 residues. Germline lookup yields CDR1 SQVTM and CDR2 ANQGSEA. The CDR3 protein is CSVIQGNVGDEQFF. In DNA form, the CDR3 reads TGCAGCGTGATACAGGGAAACGTAGGTGATGAGCAGTTCTTC.

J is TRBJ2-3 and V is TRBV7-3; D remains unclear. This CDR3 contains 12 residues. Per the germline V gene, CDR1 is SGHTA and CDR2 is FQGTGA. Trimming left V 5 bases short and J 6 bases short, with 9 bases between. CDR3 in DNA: TGTGCCAGCAGCCAAACCCCCGATACGCAGTATTTT. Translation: CASSQTPDTQYF.

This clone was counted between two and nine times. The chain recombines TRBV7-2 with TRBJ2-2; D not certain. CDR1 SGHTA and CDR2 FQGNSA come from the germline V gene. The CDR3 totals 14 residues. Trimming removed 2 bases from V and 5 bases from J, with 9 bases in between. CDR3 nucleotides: TGTGCCAGCAGCTTAAGTGCAGGAACCGGGGAGCTGTTTTTT. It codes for CASSLSAGTGELFF.

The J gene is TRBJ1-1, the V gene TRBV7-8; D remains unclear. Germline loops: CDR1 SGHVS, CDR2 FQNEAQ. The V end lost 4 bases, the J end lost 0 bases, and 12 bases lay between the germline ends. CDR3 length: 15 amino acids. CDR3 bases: TGTGCCAGCAGCTCCTCGGCATTTATGAACACTGAAGCTTTCTTT. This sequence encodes CASSSSAFMNTEAFF.

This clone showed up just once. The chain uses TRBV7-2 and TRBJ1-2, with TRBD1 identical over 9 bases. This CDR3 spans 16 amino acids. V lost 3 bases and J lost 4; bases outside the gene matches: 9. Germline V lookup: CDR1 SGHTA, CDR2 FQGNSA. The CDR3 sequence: CASSFIRQGGTYGYTF. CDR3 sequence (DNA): TGTGCCAGCAGCTTCATTCGACAGGGGGGTACCTATGGCTACACCTTC.

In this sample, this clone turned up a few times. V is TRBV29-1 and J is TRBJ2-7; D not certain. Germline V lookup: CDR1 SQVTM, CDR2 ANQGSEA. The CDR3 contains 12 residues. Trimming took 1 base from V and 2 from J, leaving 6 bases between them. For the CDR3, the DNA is TGCAGCGTTGAAGGACAAACCTACGAGCAGTACTTC. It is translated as CSVEGQTYEQYF.

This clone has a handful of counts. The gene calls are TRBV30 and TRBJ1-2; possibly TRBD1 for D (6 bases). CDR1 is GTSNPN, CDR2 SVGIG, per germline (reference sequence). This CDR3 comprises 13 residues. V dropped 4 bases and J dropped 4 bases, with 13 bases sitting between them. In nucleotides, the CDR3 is TGTGCCTGGACCCTCGGACAGCTCTATGGCTACACCTTC. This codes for CAWTLGQLYGYTF.